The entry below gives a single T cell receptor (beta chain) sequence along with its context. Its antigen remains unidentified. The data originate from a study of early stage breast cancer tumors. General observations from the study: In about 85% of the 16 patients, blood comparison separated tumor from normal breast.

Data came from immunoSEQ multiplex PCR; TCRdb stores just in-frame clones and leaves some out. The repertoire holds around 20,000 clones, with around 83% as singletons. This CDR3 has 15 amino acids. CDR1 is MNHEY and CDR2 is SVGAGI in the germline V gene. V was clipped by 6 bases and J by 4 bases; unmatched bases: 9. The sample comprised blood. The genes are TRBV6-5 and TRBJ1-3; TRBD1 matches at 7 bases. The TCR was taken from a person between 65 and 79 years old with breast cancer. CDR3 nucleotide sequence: TGTGCCAGCAGAGCGACAGGGATAGCGGGAAACACCATATATTTT. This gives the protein CASRATGIAGNTIYF.